What follows is one T cell receptor (beta chain) and its context. Using immunoSEQ multiplex PCR, the repertoire was profiled, and TCRdb retains in-frame clones only, with some absent. Here the sample spans tens of thousands of clones, roughly 86% being singletons. This sample was taken from a study of blood T cell repertoires in COVID-19. Study information: Acute and convalescent COVID-19 samples came from the United States, Italy and Spain. Sources were T cells, B-cell-depleted T cells, or PBMCs; the material itself was cDNA or gDNA.

The length of the CDR3 is 15 residues. Per the germline V gene, CDR1 is LGHNA and CDR2 is YNFKEQ. Trimming removed 1 base at V and 5 bases at J, with 13 bases between. Material for sequencing was peripheral blood. The receptor comes from a human donor in a cohort sampled during active COVID-19. This sequence joins TRBV4-2 and TRBJ2-3, with D maybe TRBD2 (5 bases). The CDR3: CASSQGRLLLDTQYF. The DNA of the CDR3 is TGTGCCAGCAGCCAAGGGAGACTACTGTTAGATACGCAGTATTTT.